The rows below give T cell receptor beta chains drawn from one sample of a study of identical twins. Each CDR3 protein gets one entry after TCRdb re-called the 5' RACE reads with MiXCR. The sample includes some 250,000 distinct CDR3 sequences, 5.5% to 7.5% of them seen just once. The data were also submitted as part of a second study, on T cells expressing NK-cell markers.

Sample: CD8+ T cells sorted from blood. The receptors here all came from a woman aged 18-29 years in good health. Each CDR3 is given with its conserved first and last residue. Each record gives: D gene, clone size, J gene, V gene, CDR3 DNA, CDR3 protein. D genes are given only for firm matches. Rows give clone size only sometimes, using once, few, many, or a class for an expanded clone.

D: TRBD2
size: few
J: TRBJ2-3
V: TRBV15
DNA: TGTGCCACCAGCGGCCGGACTAGCGAGTTCACAGATACGCAGTATTTT
CDR3: CATSGRTSEFTDTQYF

D: TRBD1
size: few
J: TRBJ1-1
V: TRBV9
DNA: TGTGCCAGCAGCGTAGCTCCAGGGGGCGGGGGCACTGAAGCTTTCTTT
CDR3: CASSVAPGGGGTEAFF

D: TRBD2
size: few
J: TRBJ2-3
V: TRBV12-5
DNA: TGTGCTAGTGGTTTGGTCGAGACTAGCGGGGGGCACGGGGATACGCAGTATTTT
CDR3: CASGLVETSGGHGDTQYF

D: .
size: .
J: TRBJ2-7
V: TRBV7-6
DNA: TGTGCCAGCAGCCCCGGGACCCTAGTCGAGCAGTACTTC
CDR3: CASSPGTLVEQYF

D: .
size: .
J: TRBJ1-1
V: TRBV20-1
DNA: TGCAGTGCTAGAACGAACAGGGTTCGAGGGACTGAAGCTTTCTTT
CDR3: CSARTNRVRGTEAFF

D: TRBD1
size: .
J: TRBJ2-7
V: TRBV30
DNA: TGTGCCTGGAGATACAGGGGTGCAGTCCACGAGCAGTACTTC
CDR3: CAWRYRGAVHEQYF

D: .
size: many
J: TRBJ2-7
V: TRBV7-9
DNA: TGTGCCAGCAGCTTACGTCAGGGAATAACCTACGAGCAGTACTTC
CDR3: CASSLRQGITYEQYF

D: TRBD1
size: many
J: TRBJ1-6
V: TRBV12-3/TRBV12-4
DNA: TGTGCCAGCAGTTTAAGGGCAGGGGGCGGATCACCCCTCCACTTT
CDR3: CASSLRAGGGSPLHF

D: .
size: few
J: TRBJ2-1
V: TRBV7-8
DNA: TGTGCCAGCAGCCCGACCAATGAGCAGTTCTTC
CDR3: CASSPTNEQFF

D: TRBD1
size: many
J: TRBJ1-2
V: TRBV4-3
DNA: TGCGCCAGCAGCCAAGACTCTCGACAGGGGTTCTATGGCTACACCTTC
CDR3: CASSQDSRQGFYGYTF

D: .
size: .
J: TRBJ2-7
V: TRBV11-2
DNA: TGTGCCAGCAGCTTAGCTCACGGGAGCTACGAGCAGTACTTC
CDR3: CASSLAHGSYEQYF

D: .
size: .
J: TRBJ2-1
V: TRBV7-9
DNA: TGTGCCAGCAGCTTTGTACTAGGAACGAGCTCCTACAATGAGCAGTTCTTC
CDR3: CASSFVLGTSSYNEQFF

D: .
size: .
J: TRBJ1-5
V: TRBV6-6
DNA: TGTGCCAGCGGAGAGTATCAGCCCCAGCATTTT
CDR3: CASGEYQPQHF

D: TRBD2
size: many
J: TRBJ2-1
V: TRBV15
DNA: TGTGCCACCAGCTCCCCCAAGCTAGCGGGAACCAATGAGCAGTTCTTC
CDR3: CATSSPKLAGTNEQFF

D: .
size: few
J: TRBJ2-3
V: TRBV12-3/TRBV12-4
DNA: TGTGCCAGCACCCTCGGGCAGACTAGCACAGATACGCAGTATTTT
CDR3: CASTLGQTSTDTQYF

D: .
size: .
J: TRBJ2-1
V: TRBV6-2/TRBV6-3
DNA: TGTGCCAGCGAAGAGAGGGGTGACAATGAGCAGTTCTTC
CDR3: CASEERGDNEQFF

D: .
size: many
J: TRBJ2-7
V: TRBV29-1
DNA: TGCAGCGTTGTATCAGGGACCTTACTCGAGCAGTACTTC
CDR3: CSVVSGTLLEQYF

D: .
size: few
J: TRBJ1-5
V: TRBV11-3
DNA: TGTGCCAGCAGCTTCACTAGCGCGAGCACAGATACGCAGCATTTT
CDR3: CASSFTSASTDTQHF

D: .
size: many
J: TRBJ2-1
V: TRBV27
DNA: TGTGCCAGCAGCCCCATTCCCGGTGAGCAGTTCTTC
CDR3: CASSPIPGEQFF

D: .
size: .
J: TRBJ1-2
V: TRBV14
DNA: TGTGCCAGCAGCCAGCAGGGCGTGGATGGCTACACCTTC
CDR3: CASSQQGVDGYTF

D: .
size: .
J: TRBJ2-3
V: TRBV27
DNA: TGTGCCAGCAGTCCTTCGGGCAGGGGGAGGGATACGCAGTATTTT
CDR3: CASSPSGRGRDTQYF

D: TRBD2
size: .
J: TRBJ2-7
V: TRBV9
DNA: TGTGCCAGCAGCCTCCCGAGTGGGGACTATCCCTACGAGCAGTACTTC
CDR3: CASSLPSGDYPYEQYF

D: .
size: .
J: TRBJ2-3
V: TRBV2
DNA: TGTGCCAGCAGTGGGCTGAGCACAGATACGCAGTATTTT
CDR3: CASSGLSTDTQYF

D: .
size: few
J: TRBJ2-7
V: TRBV9
DNA: TGTGCCAGCGGGACCGGAAACGAGCAGTACTTC
CDR3: CASGTGNEQYF

D: TRBD2
size: many
J: TRBJ2-7
V: TRBV4-3
DNA: TGCGCCAGCAGCCAAGATGACGGGAGGGCCTACGAGCAGTACTTC
CDR3: CASSQDDGRAYEQYF

D: .
size: many
J: TRBJ1-2
V: TRBV12-3/TRBV12-4
DNA: TGTGCCAGCAGTTTAGTGGTTCGGGGAAACTATGGCTACACCTTC
CDR3: CASSLVVRGNYGYTF

D: .
size: few
J: TRBJ2-2
V: TRBV6-2/TRBV6-3
DNA: TGTGCCAGCAGCTCACTAGCCCTCACCGGGGAGCTGTTTTTT
CDR3: CASSSLALTGELFF

D: .
size: few
J: TRBJ1-6
V: TRBV20-1
DNA: TGCAGTGCTAGTGGGGTCCGGGACTATGTTAATTCACCCCTCCACTTT
CDR3: CSASGVRDYVNSPLHF

D: .
size: .
J: TRBJ2-7
V: TRBV20-1
DNA: TGCAGTGCTAGAGAGCAGTTCGAGCAGTACTTC
CDR3: CSAREQFEQYF

D: .
size: many
J: TRBJ2-3
V: TRBV10-3
DNA: TGTGCCATCAGTGAGTCGATGGTAACAGATACGCAGTATTTT
CDR3: CAISESMVTDTQYF

D: .
size: few
J: TRBJ2-2
V: TRBV25-1
DNA: TGTGCCAGCAGCTTCACAGGGATCGCCGGGGAGCTGTTTTTT
CDR3: CASSFTGIAGELFF

D: .
size: .
J: TRBJ1-1
V: TRBV3-1
DNA: TGTGCCAGCAGCCAAGTAAACCGGGTGGCTTTCTTT
CDR3: CASSQVNRVAFF

D: .
size: many
J: TRBJ1-1
V: TRBV12-3/TRBV12-4
DNA: TGTGCCAGCAGCCCGACCGTAGACACTGAAGCTTTCTTT
CDR3: CASSPTVDTEAFF

D: .
size: few
J: TRBJ2-7
V: TRBV5-1
DNA: TGCGCCAGCGGGGGGATTAGAGAGGAGCAGTACTTC
CDR3: CASGGIREEQYF

D: .
size: .
J: TRBJ2-3
V: TRBV20-1
DNA: TGCAGTGCTAGAAGCTTAGCGGAGCTGCCGACGGTAGATACGCAGTATTTT
CDR3: CSARSLAELPTVDTQYF

D: .
size: many
J: TRBJ2-2
V: TRBV29-1
DNA: TGCAGCGTTGAGTTTAGAGTACACACCGGGGAGCTGTTTTTT
CDR3: CSVEFRVHTGELFF

D: .
size: .
J: TRBJ2-7
V: TRBV27
DNA: TGTGCCAGCAGTTTAGTCAACAGGGATATGTCCTACGAGCAGTACTTC
CDR3: CASSLVNRDMSYEQYF

D: .
size: .
J: TRBJ2-1
V: TRBV9
DNA: TGTGCCAGCAGCGCAGGGGACCCCTACAATGAGCAGTTCTTC
CDR3: CASSAGDPYNEQFF

D: .
size: few
J: TRBJ1-1
V: TRBV5-5
DNA: TGTGCCAGCAGCTTAAACAGGAGACCGGTTCTGAACACTGAAGCTTTCTTT
CDR3: CASSLNRRPVLNTEAFF

D: .
size: .
J: TRBJ2-1
V: TRBV29-1
DNA: TGCAGCGTCCTAGGATCCGGCGCGCAGTTCTTC
CDR3: CSVLGSGAQFF

D: .
size: many
J: TRBJ2-3
V: TRBV14
DNA: TGTGCCAGCAGCCAAGAGGCGGCCGATACGCAGTATTTT
CDR3: CASSQEAADTQYF

D: TRBD1
size: .
J: TRBJ2-1
V: TRBV4-3
DNA: TGCGCCAGCAGCCAAGAGGACAGGGGTTGGGATGAGCAGTTCTTC
CDR3: CASSQEDRGWDEQFF

D: .
size: many
J: TRBJ2-7
V: TRBV7-9
DNA: TGTGCCAGCAGCGCGCGCACAGGGTCCTACGAGCAGTACTTC
CDR3: CASSARTGSYEQYF

D: .
size: .
J: TRBJ2-1
V: TRBV29-1
DNA: TGCAGCGTTGGGAGTTCCTACAATGAGCAGTTCTTC
CDR3: CSVGSSYNEQFF

D: TRBD2
size: many
J: TRBJ2-4
V: TRBV30
DNA: TGTGCCTACGGGAGCGGGAGAGGCAAAAACATTCAGTACTTC
CDR3: CAYGSGRGKNIQYF

D: TRBD2
size: many
J: TRBJ2-7
V: TRBV20-1
DNA: TGCAGTGCTAGAACGGAGCGGGGGCCCTCCTACGAGCAGTACTTC
CDR3: CSARTERGPSYEQYF

D: .
size: many
J: TRBJ2-1
V: TRBV27
DNA: TGTGCCAGCAACCGGGGCGGGTACAATGAGCAGTTCTTC
CDR3: CASNRGGYNEQFF

D: TRBD1
size: few
J: TRBJ1-1
V: TRBV29-1
DNA: TGCAGCGAAATGGACAGGGGGGGATCTGAAGCTTTCTTT
CDR3: CSEMDRGGSEAFF

D: .
size: medium-sized
J: TRBJ2-5
V: TRBV12-3/TRBV12-4
DNA: TGTGCCAGCAGCCAGCCGGGAATACCGACCCAGTACTTC
CDR3: CASSQPGIPTQYF

D: .
size: few
J: TRBJ2-1
V: TRBV3-1
DNA: TGTGCCAGCAGCCAAGGTACGATCAATGAGCAGTTCTTC
CDR3: CASSQGTINEQFF

D: TRBD1
size: many
J: TRBJ2-7
V: TRBV27
DNA: TGTGCCAGCAGTTTAGGGACAGGTTCTCGCGAGCAGTACTTC
CDR3: CASSLGTGSREQYF